This T cell receptor (beta chain) was identified during a study of T cells in Graves' hyperthyroidism and ophthalmopathy. Study-wide findings and caveats: Patients with ophthalmopathy were separated from those with stable hyperthyroidism by a 13 V-J model. Blood also held most thyroid clonotypes expanded beyond 0.001.

Worth noting for this clonotype: Its cognate antigen is unknown.

Uncontrolled infection, other autoimmune disease, pregnancy and lactation each barred patients from inclusion. Diagnostic assessment was based on clinical symptoms, serum thyroxine and TRAb, thyroid ultrasound and orbital computed tomography. RNA transcripts served as the template for amplifying TCR beta CDR3 regions. Carried out on the TCR CDR3, a first-round RT-PCR used the HTBI primer set. TCRdb re-analysed the multiplex PCR reads in MiXCR, keeping a single row per CDR3 protein. This sample has hundreds of thousands of distinct CDR3 sequences, with 45% found just once. V lost 4 bases and J 8 bases, leaving 11 bases between the germline ends. Germline V gene data show CDR1 as DFQATT and CDR2 as SNEGSKA (reference sequence). This CDR3 has 11 residues.

The J gene is TRBJ2-5, the V gene TRBV20-1; a possible D gene is TRBD2 (5 bases). This TCR was sampled from an adult man with Graves' disease, either hyperthyroidism or ophthalmopathy (not recorded which). The sample comprised peripheral blood or thyroid tissue (not recorded which). The CDR3 DNA is TGCAGTGCTAACTGGGCGGGTACCCAGTACTTC. As protein: CSANWAGTQYF.